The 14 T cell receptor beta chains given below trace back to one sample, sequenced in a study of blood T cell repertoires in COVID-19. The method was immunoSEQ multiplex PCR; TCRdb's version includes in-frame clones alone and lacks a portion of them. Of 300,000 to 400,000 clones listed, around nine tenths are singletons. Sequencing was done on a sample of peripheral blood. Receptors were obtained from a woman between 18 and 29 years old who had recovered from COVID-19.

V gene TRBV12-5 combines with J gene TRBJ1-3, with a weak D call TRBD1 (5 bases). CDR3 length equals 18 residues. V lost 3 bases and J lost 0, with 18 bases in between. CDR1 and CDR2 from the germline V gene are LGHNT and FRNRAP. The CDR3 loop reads CASGFGLGLQSSGNTIYF. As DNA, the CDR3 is TGTGCTAGTGGTTTTGGTCTGGGACTTCAAAGCTCTGGAAACACCATATATTTT.

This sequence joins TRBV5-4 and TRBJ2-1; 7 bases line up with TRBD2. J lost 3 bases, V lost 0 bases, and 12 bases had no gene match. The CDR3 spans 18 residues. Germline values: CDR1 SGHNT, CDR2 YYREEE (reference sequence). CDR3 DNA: TGTGCCAGCAGCTTGGGCGTAACGGGGGGAGGTGGCTACAATGAGCAGTTCTTC. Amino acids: CASSLGVTGGGGYNEQFF. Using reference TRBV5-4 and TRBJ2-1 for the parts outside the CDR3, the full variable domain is ETGVTQSPTHLIKTRGQQVTLRCSSQSGHNTVSWYQQALGQGPQFIFQYYREEENGRGNFPPRFSGLQFPNYSSELNVNALELDDSALYLCASSLGVTGGGGYNEQFFGPGTRLTVL.

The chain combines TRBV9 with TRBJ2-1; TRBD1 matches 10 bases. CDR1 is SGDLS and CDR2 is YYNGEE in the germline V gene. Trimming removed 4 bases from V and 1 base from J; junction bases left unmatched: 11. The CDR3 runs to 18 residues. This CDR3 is CASSKTHGTGVSYNEQFF. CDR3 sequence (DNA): TGTGCCAGCAGCAAAACACATGGGACAGGGGTATCCTACAATGAGCAGTTCTTC.

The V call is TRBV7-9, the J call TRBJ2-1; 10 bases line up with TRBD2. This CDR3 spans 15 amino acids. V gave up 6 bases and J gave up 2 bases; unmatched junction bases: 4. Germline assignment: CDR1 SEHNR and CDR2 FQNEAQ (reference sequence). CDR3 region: CASSWTSGAYNEQFF. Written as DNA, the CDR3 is TGTGCCAGCAGTTGGACTAGCGGTGCCTACAATGAGCAGTTCTTC.

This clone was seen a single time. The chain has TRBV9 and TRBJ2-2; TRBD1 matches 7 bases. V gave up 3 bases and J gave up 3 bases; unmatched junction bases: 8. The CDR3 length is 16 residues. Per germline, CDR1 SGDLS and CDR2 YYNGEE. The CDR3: CASSAMDRSYTGELFF. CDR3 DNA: TGTGCCAGCAGCGCCATGGACAGGTCTTACACCGGGGAGCTGTTTTTT.

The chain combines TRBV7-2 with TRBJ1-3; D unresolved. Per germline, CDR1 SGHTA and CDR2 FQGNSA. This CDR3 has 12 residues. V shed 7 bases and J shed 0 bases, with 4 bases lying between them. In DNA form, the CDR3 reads TGTGCCAGCACTTACTCTGGAAACACCATATATTTT. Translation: CASTYSGNTIYF.

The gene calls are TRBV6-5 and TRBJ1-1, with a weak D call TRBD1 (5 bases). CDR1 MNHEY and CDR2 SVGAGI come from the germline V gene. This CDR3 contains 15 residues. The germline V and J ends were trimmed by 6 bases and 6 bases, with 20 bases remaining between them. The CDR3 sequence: CASSAVGASLAEAFF. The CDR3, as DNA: TGTGCCAGCAGCGCTGTTGGGGCGAGCCTTGCTGAAGCTTTCTTT.

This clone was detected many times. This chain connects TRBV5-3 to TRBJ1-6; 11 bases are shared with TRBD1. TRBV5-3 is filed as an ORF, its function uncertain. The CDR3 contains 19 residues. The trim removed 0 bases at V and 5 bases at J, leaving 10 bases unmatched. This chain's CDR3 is CARSLGGQGDPMNNSPLHF. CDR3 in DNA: TGTGCCAGAAGCTTGGGGGGACAGGGGGACCCGATGAATAATTCACCCCTCCACTTT.

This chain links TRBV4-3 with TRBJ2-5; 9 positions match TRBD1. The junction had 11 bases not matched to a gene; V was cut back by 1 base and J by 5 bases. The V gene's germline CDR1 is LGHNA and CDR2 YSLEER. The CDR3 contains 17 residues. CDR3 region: CASSQASRGQGVETQYF. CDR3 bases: TGCGCCAGCAGCCAAGCATCAAGGGGACAGGGAGTGGAGACCCAGTACTTC.

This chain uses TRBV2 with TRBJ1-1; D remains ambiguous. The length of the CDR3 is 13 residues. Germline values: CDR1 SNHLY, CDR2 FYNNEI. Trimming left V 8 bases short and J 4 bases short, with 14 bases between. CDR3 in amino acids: CASDEVRVTEAFF. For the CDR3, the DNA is TGTGCCAGCGATGAAGTGAGGGTCACTGAAGCTTTCTTT.

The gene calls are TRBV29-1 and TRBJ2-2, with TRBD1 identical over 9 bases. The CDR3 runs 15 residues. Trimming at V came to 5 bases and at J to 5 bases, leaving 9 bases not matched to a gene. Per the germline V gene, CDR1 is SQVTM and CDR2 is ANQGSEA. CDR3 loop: CSVLDRGGRTGELFF. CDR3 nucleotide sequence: TGCAGCGTTCTAGACAGGGGGGGTCGTACCGGGGAGCTGTTTTTT.

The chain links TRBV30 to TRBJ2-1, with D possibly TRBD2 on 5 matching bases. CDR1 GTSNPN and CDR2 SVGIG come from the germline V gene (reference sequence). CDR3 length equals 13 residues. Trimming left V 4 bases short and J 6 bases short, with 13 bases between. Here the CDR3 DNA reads TGTGCCTGGACGGAGCGGATCTTCAATGAGCAGTTCTTC. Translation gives CAWTERIFNEQFF.

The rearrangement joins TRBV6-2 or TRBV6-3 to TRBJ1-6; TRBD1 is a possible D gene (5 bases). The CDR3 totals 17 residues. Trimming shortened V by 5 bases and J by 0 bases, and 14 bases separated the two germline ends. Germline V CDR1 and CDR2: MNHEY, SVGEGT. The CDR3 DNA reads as TGTGCCAGCAGTACAGACAGCCTGAGCTCCTATAATTCACCCCTCCACTTT. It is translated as CASSTDSLSSYNSPLHF.

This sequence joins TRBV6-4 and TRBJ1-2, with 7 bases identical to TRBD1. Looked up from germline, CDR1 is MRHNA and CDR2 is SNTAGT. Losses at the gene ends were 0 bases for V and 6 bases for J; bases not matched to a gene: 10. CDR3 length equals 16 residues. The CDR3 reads CASSDSFGQGGNGYTF. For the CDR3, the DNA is TGTGCCAGCAGTGACTCGTTCGGTCAGGGGGGCAATGGCTACACCTTC.